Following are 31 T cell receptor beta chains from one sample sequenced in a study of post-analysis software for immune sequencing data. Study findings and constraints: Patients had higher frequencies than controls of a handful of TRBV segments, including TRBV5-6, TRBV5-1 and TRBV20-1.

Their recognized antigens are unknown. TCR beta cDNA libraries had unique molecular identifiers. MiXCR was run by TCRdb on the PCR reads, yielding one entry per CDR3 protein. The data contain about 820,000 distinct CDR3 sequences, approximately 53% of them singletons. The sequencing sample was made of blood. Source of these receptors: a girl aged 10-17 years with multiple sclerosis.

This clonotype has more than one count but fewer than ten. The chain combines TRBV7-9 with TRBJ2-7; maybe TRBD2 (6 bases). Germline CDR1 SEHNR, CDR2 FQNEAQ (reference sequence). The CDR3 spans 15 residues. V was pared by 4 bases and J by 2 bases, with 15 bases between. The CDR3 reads CASSYWSGRTYEQYF. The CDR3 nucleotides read TGTGCCAGCAGCTATTGGAGCGGGCGCACCTACGAGCAGTACTTC.

Written as DNA, the CDR3 is TGCGCCAGCAGTGGAGGAGCTAATTCCTACGAGCAGTACTTC. This gives the protein CASSGGANSYEQYF. The chain carries TRBV5-1 and TRBJ2-7, with TRBD2 as a possible D gene (5 bases). Germline CDR1 SGHRS, CDR2 YFSETQ. The V and J ends lost 5 bases and 1 base respectively, with 13 bases between them. The CDR3 length is 14 residues.

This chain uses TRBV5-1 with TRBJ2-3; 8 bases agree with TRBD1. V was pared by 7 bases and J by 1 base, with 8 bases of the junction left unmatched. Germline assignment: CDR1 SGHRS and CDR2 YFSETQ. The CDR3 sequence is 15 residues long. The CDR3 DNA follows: TGCGCCAGCTTGCGAGGACAGGGTGGCACAGATACGCAGTATTTT. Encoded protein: CASLRGQGGTDTQYF.

CDR3 residues: CASSPSHREHTEAFF. DNA for the CDR3: TGTGCCAGCAGCCCCAGCCACAGGGAACACACTGAAGCTTTCTTT. J is TRBJ1-1 and V is TRBV5-6; TRBD1 is a possible D gene (6 bases). The CDR3 totals 15 residues. V was cut by 4 bases and J by 3 bases, with 16 bases left in between. Germline V gives CDR1 SGHDT, CDR2 YYEEEE.

The CDR3 spells CASSALTGGTGYQPQHF. The CDR3 nucleotides are TGTGCCAGCTCAGCCCTTACAGGGGGCACGGGGTATCAGCCCCAGCATTTT. V usage is TRBV18 and J usage is TRBJ1-5; TRBD1 agrees at 9 bases. V dropped 5 bases and J dropped 5; count of bases not matched to a gene: 13. Germline V lookup: CDR1 KGHSH, CDR2 LQKENI. The CDR3 runs 17 residues.

CDR3 residues: CSARSKGEGGSGETQYF. The DNA for the CDR3 is TGCAGTGCTAGGTCCAAGGGGGAGGGGGGCTCAGGCGAGACCCAGTACTTC. The rearrangement joins TRBV20-1 to TRBJ2-5, with a possible D match to TRBD2 (7 bases). Trimming cost V 3 bases and J 5 bases, with 25 bases left between them. Germline lookup yields CDR1 DFQATT and CDR2 SNEGSKA (reference sequence). The CDR3 runs to 17 residues.

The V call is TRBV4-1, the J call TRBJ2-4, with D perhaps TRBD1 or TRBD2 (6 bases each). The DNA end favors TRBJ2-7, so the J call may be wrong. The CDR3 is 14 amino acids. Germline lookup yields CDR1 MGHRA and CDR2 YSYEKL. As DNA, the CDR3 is TGCGCCAGCAGCCAAGAGAGGGGGGACTACGAGCAGTACTTC. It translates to CASSQERGDYEQYF.

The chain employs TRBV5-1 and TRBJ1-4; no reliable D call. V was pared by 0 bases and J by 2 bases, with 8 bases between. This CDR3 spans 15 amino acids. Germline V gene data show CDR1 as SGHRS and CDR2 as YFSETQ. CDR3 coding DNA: TGCGCCAGCAGCTTGGGACTATTGACTAATGAAAAACTGTTTTTT. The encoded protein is CASSLGLLTNEKLFF.

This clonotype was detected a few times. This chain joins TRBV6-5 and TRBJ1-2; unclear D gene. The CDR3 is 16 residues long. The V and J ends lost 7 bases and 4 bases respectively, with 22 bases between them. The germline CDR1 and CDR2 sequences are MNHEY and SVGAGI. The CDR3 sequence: CASIPSRSFKSYGYTF. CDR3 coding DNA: TGTGCCAGCATCCCGTCCCGGTCCTTTAAGTCCTATGGCTACACCTTC.

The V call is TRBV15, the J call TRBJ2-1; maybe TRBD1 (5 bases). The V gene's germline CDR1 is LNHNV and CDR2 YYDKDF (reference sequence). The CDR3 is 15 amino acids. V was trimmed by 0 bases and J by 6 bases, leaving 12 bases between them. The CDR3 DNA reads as TGTGCCACCAGCAGAGATGGGGCAGATTTCAATGAGCAGTTCTTC. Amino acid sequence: CATSRDGADFNEQFF.

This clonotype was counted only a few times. Here the CDR3 DNA reads TGCAGTGCTAGGGGTAGAGACAGGAGTAATGAAAAACTGTTTTTT. Translated, it gives CSARGRDRSNEKLFF. The chain combines TRBV20-1 with TRBJ1-4, with D tentatively TRBD1 (6 bases). The V gene lost 3 bases and the J gene lost 4 bases, with 15 bases spanning the gap. The CDR3 contains 15 residues. CDR1 and CDR2 from the germline V gene are DFQATT and SNEGSKA (reference sequence).

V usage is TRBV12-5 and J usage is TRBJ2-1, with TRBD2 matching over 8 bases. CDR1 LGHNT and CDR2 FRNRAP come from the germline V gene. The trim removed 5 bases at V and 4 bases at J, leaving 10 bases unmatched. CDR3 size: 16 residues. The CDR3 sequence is CASGDSGSGTYNEQFF. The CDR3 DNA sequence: TGTGCTAGTGGTGATTCCGGTAGCGGGACGTACAATGAGCAGTTCTTC.

The CDR3 protein is CASSLGVQTFSGANVLTF. CDR3 DNA sequence: TGCGCCAGCAGCTTGGGGGTACAGACTTTCTCTGGGGCCAACGTCCTGACTTTC. This sequence joins TRBV5-1 and TRBJ2-6; D is unclear. Trimming removed 0 bases at V and 0 bases at J, with 13 bases between. CDR1 is SGHRS and CDR2 is YFSETQ in the germline V gene. The CDR3 consists of 18 residues.

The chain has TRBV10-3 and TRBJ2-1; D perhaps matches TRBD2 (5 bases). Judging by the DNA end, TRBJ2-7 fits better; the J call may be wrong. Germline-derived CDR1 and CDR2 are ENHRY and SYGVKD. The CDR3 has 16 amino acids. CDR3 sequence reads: CAISEDGDSSYNEQYF. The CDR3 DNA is TGTGCCATCAGTGAGGACGGGGATAGCTCCTACAATGAGCAGTACTTC.

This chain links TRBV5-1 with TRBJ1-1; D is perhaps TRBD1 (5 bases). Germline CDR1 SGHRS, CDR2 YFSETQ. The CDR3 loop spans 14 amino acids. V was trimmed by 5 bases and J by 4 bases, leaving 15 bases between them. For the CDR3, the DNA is TGCGCCAGCAGATCGGGACGGATTCCCACTGAAGCTTTCTTT. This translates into CASRSGRIPTEAFF. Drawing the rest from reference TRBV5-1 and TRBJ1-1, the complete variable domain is KAGVTQTPRYLIKTRGQQVTLSCSPISGHRSVSWYQQTPGQGLQFLFEYFSETQRNKGNFPGRFSGRQFSNSRSEMNVSTLELGDSALYLCASRSGRIPTEAFFGQGTRLTVV.

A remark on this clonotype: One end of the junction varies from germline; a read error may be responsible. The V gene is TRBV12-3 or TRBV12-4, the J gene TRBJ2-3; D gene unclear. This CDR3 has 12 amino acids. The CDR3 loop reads CASRVNLDMQYF. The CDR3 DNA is TGTGCCAGCAGAGTGAACCTAGATATGCAGTATTTT.

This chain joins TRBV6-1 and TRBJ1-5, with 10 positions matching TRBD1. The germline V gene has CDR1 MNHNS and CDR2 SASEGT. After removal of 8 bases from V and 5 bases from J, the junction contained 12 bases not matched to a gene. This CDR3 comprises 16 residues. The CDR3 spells CASGSGTGVGHQPQHF. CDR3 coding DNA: TGTGCCAGCGGTTCCGGGACAGGGGTTGGTCATCAGCCCCAGCATTTT.

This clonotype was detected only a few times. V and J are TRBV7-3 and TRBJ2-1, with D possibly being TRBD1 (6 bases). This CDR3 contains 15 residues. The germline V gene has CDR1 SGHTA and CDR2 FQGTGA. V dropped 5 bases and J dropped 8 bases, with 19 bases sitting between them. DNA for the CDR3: TGTGCCAGCAGCCTGCGGACAGCCGTGGGCTATGAGCAGTTCTTC. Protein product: CASSLRTAVGYEQFF.

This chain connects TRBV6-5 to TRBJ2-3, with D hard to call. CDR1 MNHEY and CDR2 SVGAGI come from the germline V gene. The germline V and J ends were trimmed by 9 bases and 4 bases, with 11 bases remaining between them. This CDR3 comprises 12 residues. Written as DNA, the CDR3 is TGTGCCAGTTCAGCCGCACCAGATACGCAGTATTTT. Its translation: CASSAAPDTQYF.

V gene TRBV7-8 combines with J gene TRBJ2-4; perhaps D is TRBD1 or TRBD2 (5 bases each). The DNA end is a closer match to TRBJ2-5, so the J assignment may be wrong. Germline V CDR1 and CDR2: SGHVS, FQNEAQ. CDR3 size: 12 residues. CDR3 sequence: CASSFAGGTQYF. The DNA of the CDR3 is TGTGCCAGCAGCTTTGCTGGGGGGACCCAGTACTTC.

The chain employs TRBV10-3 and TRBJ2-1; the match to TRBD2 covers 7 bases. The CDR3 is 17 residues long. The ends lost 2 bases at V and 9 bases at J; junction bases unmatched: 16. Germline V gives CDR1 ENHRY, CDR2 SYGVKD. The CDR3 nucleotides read TGTGCCATCAGTGAGGGGCGAGGAGCGGGGACGTCGGTTGAGCAGTTCTTC. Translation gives CAISEGRGAGTSVEQFF.

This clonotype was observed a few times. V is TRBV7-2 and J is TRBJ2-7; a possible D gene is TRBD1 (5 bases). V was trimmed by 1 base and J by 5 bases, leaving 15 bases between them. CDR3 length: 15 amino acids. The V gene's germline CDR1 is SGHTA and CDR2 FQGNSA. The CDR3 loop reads CASSLELLGVDEQYF. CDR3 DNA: TGTGCCAGCAGCTTAGAGTTGTTAGGGGTGGACGAGCAGTACTTC. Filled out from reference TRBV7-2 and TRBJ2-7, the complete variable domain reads GAGVSQSPSNKVTEKGKDVELRCDPISGHTALYWYRQSLGQGLEFLIYFQGNSAPDKSGLPSDRFSAERTGGSVSTLTIQRTQQEDSAVYLCASSLELLGVDEQYFGPGTRLTVT.

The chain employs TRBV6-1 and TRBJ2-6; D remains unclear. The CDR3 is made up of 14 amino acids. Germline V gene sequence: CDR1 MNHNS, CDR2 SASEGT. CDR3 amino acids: CAGSETLVSNVLTF. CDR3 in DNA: TGTGCTGGCTCAGAAACACTGGTGTCCAACGTCCTGACTTTC.

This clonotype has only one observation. CDR3 bases: TGTGCCAGCAGGAAGGGCAGAACCTCCTACGAGCAGTACTTC. Its protein product is CASRKGRTSYEQYF. V and J are TRBV2 and TRBJ2-7, with D unresolved. The germline V gene has CDR1 SNHLY and CDR2 FYNNEI. CDR3 size: 14 residues. The V gene lost 6 bases and the J gene lost 0 bases, with 12 bases spanning the gap.

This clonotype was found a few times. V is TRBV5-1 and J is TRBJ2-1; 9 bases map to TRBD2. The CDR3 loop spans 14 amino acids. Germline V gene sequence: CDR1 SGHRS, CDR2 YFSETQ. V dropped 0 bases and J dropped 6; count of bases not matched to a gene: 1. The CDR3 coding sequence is TGCGCCAGCAGCTTGGAGGGACTAGCCAATGAGCAGTTCTTC. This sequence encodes CASSLEGLANEQFF.

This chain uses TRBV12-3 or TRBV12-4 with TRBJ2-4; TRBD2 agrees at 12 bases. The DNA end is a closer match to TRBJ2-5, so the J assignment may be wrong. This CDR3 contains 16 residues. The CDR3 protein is CASSSSGRASRETQYF. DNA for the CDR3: TGTGCCAGCAGTTCTAGCGGGAGGGCCAGTAGGGAGACCCAGTACTTC.

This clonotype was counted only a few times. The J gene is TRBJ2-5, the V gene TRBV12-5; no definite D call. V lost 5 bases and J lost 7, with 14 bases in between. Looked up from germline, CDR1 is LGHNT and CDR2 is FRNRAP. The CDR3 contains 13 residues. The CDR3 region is CASGLGPSGTQYF. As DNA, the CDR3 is TGTGCTAGTGGTCTGGGCCCCTCCGGGACCCAGTACTTC.

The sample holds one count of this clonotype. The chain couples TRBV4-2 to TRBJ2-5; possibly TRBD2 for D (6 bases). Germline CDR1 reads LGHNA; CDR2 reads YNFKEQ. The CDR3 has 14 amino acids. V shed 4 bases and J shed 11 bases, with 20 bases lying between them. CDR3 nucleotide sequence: TGTGCCAGCAGCCGCCGGGACTCATACAATGAGCAGTACTTC. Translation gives CASSRRDSYNEQYF.

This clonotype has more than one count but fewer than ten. CDR3 amino acids: CASSLKADRGQVDTQYF. For the CDR3, the DNA is TGTGCCAGCAGCTTAAAAGCGGACAGGGGGCAGGTAGATACGCAGTATTTT. The chain has TRBV5-4 and TRBJ2-3, with TRBD1 matching over 11 bases. Germline V CDR1 and CDR2: SGHNT, YYREEE (reference sequence). CDR3 length equals 17 residues. V shed 2 bases and J 5 bases; nucleotides not matched to a gene: 10.

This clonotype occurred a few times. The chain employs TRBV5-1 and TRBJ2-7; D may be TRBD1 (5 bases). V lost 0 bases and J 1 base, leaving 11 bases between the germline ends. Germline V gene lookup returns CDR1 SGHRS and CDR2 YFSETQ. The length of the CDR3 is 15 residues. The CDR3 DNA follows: TGCGCCAGCAGCTTGGATTTACGACAGTCCTACGAGCAGTACTTC. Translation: CASSLDLRQSYEQYF.

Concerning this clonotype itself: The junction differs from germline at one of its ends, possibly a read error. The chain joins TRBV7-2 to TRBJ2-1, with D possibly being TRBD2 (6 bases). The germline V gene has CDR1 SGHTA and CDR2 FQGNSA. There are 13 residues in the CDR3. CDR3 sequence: CASRSPGVGEQLF. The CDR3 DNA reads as TGTGCCAGCAGGAGCCCGGGGGTAGGTGAGCAGTTATTC. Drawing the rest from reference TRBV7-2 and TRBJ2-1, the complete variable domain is GAGVSQSPSNKVTEKGKDVELRCDPISGHTALYWYRQSLGQGLEFLIYFQGNSAPDKSGLPSDRFSAERTGGSVSTLTIQRTQQEDSAVYLCASRSPGVGEQLFGPGTRLTVL.